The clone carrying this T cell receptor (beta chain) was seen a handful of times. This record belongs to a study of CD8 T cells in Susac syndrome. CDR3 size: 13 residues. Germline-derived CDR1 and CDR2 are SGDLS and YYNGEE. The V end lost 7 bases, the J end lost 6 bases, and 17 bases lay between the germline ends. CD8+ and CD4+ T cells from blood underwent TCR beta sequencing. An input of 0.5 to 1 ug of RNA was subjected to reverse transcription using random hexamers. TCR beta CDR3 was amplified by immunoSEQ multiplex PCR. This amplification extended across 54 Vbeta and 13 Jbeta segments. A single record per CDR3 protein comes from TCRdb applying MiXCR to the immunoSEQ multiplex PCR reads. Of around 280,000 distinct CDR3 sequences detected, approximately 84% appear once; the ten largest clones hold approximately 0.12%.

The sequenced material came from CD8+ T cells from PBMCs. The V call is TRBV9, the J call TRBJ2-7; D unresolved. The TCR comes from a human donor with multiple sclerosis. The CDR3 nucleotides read TGTGCCAGCGGTTCGTCTAATACGGTCGAGCAGTACTTC. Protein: CASGSSNTVEQYF.